A selection of T cell receptor beta chains follows, all from one sample in a study of blood T cell repertoires in COVID-19. Sequenced by immunoSEQ multiplex PCR; TCRdb stores in-frame clones only, minus some. The sample includes under 400,000 clones, more than 70% of them seen just once. The sequenced sample consisted of PBMCs or T cells enriched from blood (not recorded which). These receptors all come from a man in his forties in a cohort exposed to, infected with or recovered from COVID-19 (not recorded which). Both conserved end residues are part of each CDR3. D genes are given only for firm matches. Clone size appears in some rows only: once, few, many, or a class for an expanded clone.

size: NA
V: TRBV24-1
J: TRBJ2-1
D: TRBD2
CDR3: CATSDRLAGVGDEQFF
DNA: TGTGCCACCAGTGACCGGCTAGCGGGAGTAGGGGATGAGCAGTTCTTC

size: once
V: TRBV20-1
J: TRBJ1-5
D: NA
CDR3: CSASTGDQPQHF
DNA: TGCAGTGCTAGTACGGGGGATCAGCCCCAGCATTTT

size: few
V: TRBV28
J: TRBJ1-2
D: TRBD1
CDR3: CASSSFYVWDRGLYGYTF
DNA: TGTGCCAGCAGTTCATTCTACGTCTGGGACAGGGGGCTTTATGGCTACACCTTC

size: NA
V: TRBV18
J: TRBJ2-3
D: TRBD2
CDR3: CASSPPAGLAGGPTQYF
DNA: TGTGCCAGCTCACCACCGGCGGGACTAGCGGGAGGGCCTACGCAGTATTTT

size: NA
V: TRBV4-1
J: TRBJ1-1
D: TRBD1
CDR3: CASSQQGVGTEAFF
DNA: TGCGCCAGCAGCCAACAGGGGGTGGGGACTGAAGCTTTCTTT

size: few
V: TRBV18
J: TRBJ2-2
D: TRBD1
CDR3: CASSPGQGNTGELFF
DNA: TGTGCCAGCTCACCGGGACAGGGAAACACCGGGGAGCTGTTTTTT

size: NA
V: TRBV28
J: TRBJ1-4
D: NA
CDR3: CASSRTGGGEKLFF
DNA: TGTGCCAGCAGCCGAACTGGGGGAGGTGAAAAACTGTTTTTT

size: few
V: TRBV5-4
J: TRBJ2-2
D: TRBD2
CDR3: CASSLGLAGSGELFF
DNA: TGTGCCAGCAGCTTGGGGCTAGCGGGAAGCGGGGAGCTGTTTTTT

size: NA
V: TRBV28
J: TRBJ1-3
D: TRBD1
CDR3: CASTDRVFSGNTIYF
DNA: TGTGCCAGCACGGACAGGGTTTTCTCTGGAAACACCATATATTTT

size: NA
V: TRBV10-3
J: TRBJ1-3
D: NA
CDR3: CAISEGGINSGNTIYF
DNA: TGTGCCATCAGTGAGGGGGGGATTAACTCTGGAAACACCATATATTTT

size: NA
V: TRBV18
J: TRBJ2-7
D: TRBD2
CDR3: CASSPRGGSTYEQYF
DNA: TGTGCCAGCTCACCACGGGGGGGGAGTACCTACGAGCAGTACTTC

size: NA
V: TRBV20-1
J: TRBJ2-3
D: NA
CDR3: CSASGAYTDTQYF
DNA: TGCAGTGCTAGTGGGGCCTACACAGATACGCAGTATTTT

size: NA
V: TRBV3-1/TRBV3-2
J: TRBJ2-5
D: TRBD1
CDR3: CASSSPGQQETQYF
DNA: TGTGCCAGCAGCTCGCCGGGACAGCAAGAGACCCAGTACTTC

size: NA
V: TRBV30
J: TRBJ1-1
D: NA
CDR3: CAWSWYGEAFF
DNA: TGTGCCTGGAGTTGGTACGGTGAAGCTTTCTTT

size: NA
V: TRBV5-4
J: TRBJ1-2
D: NA
CDR3: CASRPDRNVDYGYTF
DNA: TGTGCCAGCAGACCCGACAGGAACGTTGACTATGGCTACACCTTC

size: NA
V: TRBV5-6
J: TRBJ2-7
D: TRBD1
CDR3: CASSPGTGLKYF
DNA: TGTGCCAGCAGCCCCGGGACAGGTTTGAAGTACTTC

size: NA
V: TRBV27
J: TRBJ1-2
D: NA
CDR3: CASSQNRVKGYGYTF
DNA: TGTGCCAGCAGTCAAAACAGGGTCAAGGGCTATGGCTACACCTTC

size: NA
V: TRBV6-1
J: TRBJ1-1
D: TRBD1
CDR3: CASSEGPGGAGAFF
DNA: TGTGCCAGCAGTGAGGGGCCAGGGGGCGCGGGAGCTTTCTTT

size: NA
V: TRBV29-1
J: TRBJ2-7
D: TRBD1
CDR3: CSVGGAGTGEYPYEQYF
DNA: TGCAGCGTTGGAGGAGCCGGGACAGGGGAATATCCCTACGAGCAGTACTTC

size: NA
V: TRBV18
J: TRBJ1-3
D: TRBD1
CDR3: CASSNRTGSSGNTIYF
DNA: TGTGCCAGCTCGAACAGGACAGGCAGCTCTGGAAACACCATATATTTT

size: NA
V: TRBV5-1
J: TRBJ2-3
D: NA
CDR3: CASSLYRVGTDTQYF
DNA: TGCGCCAGCAGCTTGTACAGAGTGGGCACAGATACGCAGTATTTT

size: NA
V: TRBV6-5
J: TRBJ2-3
D: NA
CDR3: CASSSDHGSGTDTQYF
DNA: TGTGCCAGCAGTTCTGATCATGGTAGCGGCACAGATACGCAGTATTTT

size: NA
V: TRBV9
J: TRBJ2-3
D: TRBD2
CDR3: CASSTQGLAGADTQYF
DNA: TGTGCCAGCAGCACCCAAGGACTAGCGGGAGCAGATACGCAGTATTTT

size: few
V: TRBV24-1
J: TRBJ2-4
D: TRBD1
CDR3: CATSEGQGLAKNIQYF
DNA: TGTGCCACCAGTGAGGGACAGGGACTAGCCAAAAACATTCAGTACTTC

size: many
V: TRBV27
J: TRBJ2-3
D: NA
CDR3: CASSLYNRDTQYF
DNA: TGTGCCAGCAGTTTATACAACAGGGATACGCAGTATTTT

size: NA
V: TRBV27
J: TRBJ1-5
D: NA
CDR3: CASNPLDSSQPQHF
DNA: TGTGCCAGCAATCCACTGGACAGTAGTCAGCCCCAGCATTTT

size: NA
V: TRBV11-2
J: TRBJ1-3
D: NA
CDR3: CASSLIMYRKTNTIYF
DNA: TGTGCCAGCAGCTTAATTATGTACAGGAAGACAAACACCATATATTTT

size: NA
V: TRBV3-1/TRBV3-2
J: TRBJ2-1
D: TRBD1
CDR3: CASSQGDRGGNEQFF
DNA: TGTGCCAGCAGCCAAGGGGACAGGGGTGGCAATGAGCAGTTCTTC

size: NA
V: TRBV3-1/TRBV3-2
J: TRBJ1-4
D: TRBD1
CDR3: CASSQVWGQGNEKLFF
DNA: TGTGCCAGCAGCCAAGTTTGGGGACAGGGGAATGAAAAACTGTTTTTT

size: NA
V: TRBV5-1
J: TRBJ2-2
D: NA
CDR3: CASSPRQKNTGELFF
DNA: TGCGCCAGCAGCCCCCGACAGAAGAACACCGGGGAGCTGTTTTTT

size: NA
V: TRBV3-1/TRBV3-2
J: TRBJ2-7
D: TRBD2
CDR3: CASSQDFPRVLAGEVGSHEQYF
DNA: TGTGCCAGCAGCCAAGATTTTCCAAGGGTTCTAGCGGGAGAAGTGGGGTCCCACGAGCAGTACTTC